This TCR beta chain was recorded in a study of cytomegalovirus exposure and HLA in healthy donors (dated by TCRdb to about 2017). About the full investigation: An earlier analysis of a few hundred of the donors reported around 280 Gb of sequence data and around 110 million unique TCR beta sequences obtained from 180 million or so T cells. An early release covering just under 650 HLA-typed donors comprised about 300 gigabases of sequencing data and around 85 million unique TCR sequences. Among the roughly 410 genotyped donors, around 81% belonged to the genetic ancestry cluster associated with self-reported Caucasian donors. The study aimed to test whether signatures of past pathogen exposure could be identified by cataloging public T cell receptors. The study used immunosequencing to profile the T cell repertoires of hundreds of subjects and linked those repertoires to cytomegalovirus serostatus. Besides the first cohort of hundreds of subjects, a separate validation cohort made up of over 95 different subjects was used. To predict cytomegalovirus infection status, the study combined high-throughput TCR immunosequencing, statistical association of individual TCRs with disease status, and machine learning. In a later analysis, previously published TCR beta repertoires from more than 500 donors were re-analyzed and high-resolution HLA genotyping was added so that TCR occurrence patterns could be studied. Rather than drawing on any new phenotypic data, the later analysis identified candidate immune exposures from TCR beta sequences and the way those sequences occurred across donors. An earlier analysis of 450 to 750 of the donors used high-throughput TCR beta sequencing to judge whether each TCR beta V gene segment behaved as functional or pseudogenic. Donor age, sex, ethnicity and CMV serostatus were collected together with the repertoire data. Genome-wide SNP genotypes for about 60% of the roughly 670 donors were used in a later genetic analysis, which treated that subset as a discovery cohort. Every repertoire in the discovery cohort had been generated on one and the same sequencing platform. Class I and class II HLA loci were covered by the typing at four-digit resolution. Typing coverage varied by locus: roughly 620-640 donors for A, B, C, DRB1 and DQB1; 522 for DQA1; more than 600 for DPA1; about 450 for DPB1. Roughly 5 DR-DQ haplotypes were handled as single units for association and clustering, since linkage in the cohort was strong. On average, about 240,000 unique TCR beta nucleotide sequences were sequenced per donor among 398 genotyped donors of the cohort, with roughly 18% of those sequences being non-productive.

The cohort comprised around 690 healthy bone marrow donors. Cohort members were all nominally healthy when sampled, although unrecorded immune exposures were likely present. The donor was CMV seronegative and belonged to the group of approximately 320 seronegative cohort members. Each donor provided a peripheral blood sample, and peripheral blood mononuclear cells were used for TCR beta sequencing. The Qiagen DNeasy Blood Extraction Kit was used to extract genomic DNA from the blood cell samples. This clone was counted a few times. The antigen it recognizes is unknown. No qualities accompany the bases; no much larger clone lies one base away. The research as a whole found: A total of 150 or so TCR beta chains were listed by the study as associated with cytomegalovirus. A later genetic analysis reported fewer N-insertions in productive TCRs among donors in an Asian-associated ancestry cluster than the roughly 620-donor mean. CMV serostatus was the only immune exposure information available for the cohort. The classifier was reported to diagnose cytomegalovirus status with high specificity and sensitivity in both the original and validation cohorts. The authors suggested that the approach could potentially be generalized to other disease states and immunological phenotypes. In vitro tests confirmed that three of the cytomegalovirus-associated TCR beta chains recognize cytomegalovirus antigens. HLA typing was unavailable for some donors at each locus, so association tests used only the typed subset. Strong co-occurrence of HLA alleles, especially DR and DQ, made assigning TCR associations to individual alleles difficult. A later analysis found that most CMV-associated TCR beta chains appeared HLA-restricted, with HLA associations seemingly driven largely by CMV exposure. A later analysis found that TCR association rates varied across HLA loci, with DRB1 alleles showing the most associated TCRs and HLA-C alleles the fewest. In an earlier analysis of some 550 of the donors, most TCR beta V segments were observed in productive rearrangements about 87% or about 30% of the time, broadly matching IMGT annotations. This cohort had only TCR beta chains sequenced, and the lack of alpha or paired-chain data limited which features could be detected. Because counts were too low, about 18 rarely observed V segments, including chromosome 9 orphons, were left out of the earlier analysis of a few hundred of the donors. The sequencing pipeline was judged likely to have produced a cluster of highly shared sequence variants as a technical artifact. A later analysis associated 16,951 TCR beta sequences with specific HLA alleles at a false discovery rate of 0.05. In a later genetic analysis, a missense DCLRE1C variant was associated with V-gene and J-gene trimming of TCR beta chains, and the association was replicated in an independent cohort. Presence/absence analyses assumed roughly uniform sequencing depth across donors, an assumption that may not hold. A further reported finding was that TCR beta sequences accurately predicted the HLA-A and HLA-B alleles for most subjects in the first cohort. Most TCR sequences were seen in very few donors, while some public TCRs were found in many individuals. Correlated functional status among segregating V segments might be attributable to linkage disequilibrium, but an unknown experimental factor could not be ruled out. In a later analysis, HLA-associated TCR beta chains were found to be more clonally expanded and to have lower generation probabilities than equally common non-associated chains. Several of the top co-occurrence clusters appeared to be linked to parvovirus B19, influenza, CMV and Epstein-Barr virus, according to a later analysis. Some IMGT-functional V segments, including TRBV6-2 and TRBV6-3, could not be distinguished by the 87-base-pair reads and were therefore excluded.

Trimming at the junction amounts to 7 bases on V and 3 bases on J, and the germline ends lie 18 bases apart. CDR1 SGHTA and CDR2 FQGNSA were looked up in the germline V gene. The CDR3 spans 15 residues, from the cysteine through the phenylalanine. Left in the record is the CDR3 DNA by itself, 45 bases read in frame from the first base. Library generation was performed with the immunoSEQ multiplex PCR assay. The multiplex PCR relied on a mix of 60 forward primers for TCR Vbeta segments and 13 reverse primers for TCR Jbeta segments. The CDR3 region of rearranged TCR beta genes was amplified from genomic DNA with a multiplex PCR assay. On the Illumina HiSeq System, the amplified TCR beta libraries were sequenced as 87-base-pair reads. As for the original processing: Across the 500 to 750 repertoires, a later analysis counted 80 million or so unique TCR beta chains, some 11 million of which were shared by at least two donors. Raw reads were error-corrected and collapsed into unique sequences with a nearest-neighbor algorithm that merged closely related sequences to remove PCR and sequencing errors. V, D and J gene segments were assigned by aligning CDR3 sequences to IMGT reference sequences. For a sequence to be retained, a match of at least six nucleotides to both a V gene segment and a J gene segment was required. Rearrangements were classified as productive when the CDR3 lacked stop codons and remained in frame with V and J, and all other rearrangements were classified as non-productive. Following IMGT convention, CDR3 was defined as the stretch from the second conserved V-encoded cysteine to the conserved J-encoded phenylalanine. In an earlier analysis of more than 550 of the donors, sequences lacking an unambiguous match to a single V gene segment were excluded. In an earlier analysis of approximately 590 of the donors, V segments were called functional above 56.7% productive rearrangements and were called segregating when the between-donor standard deviation exceeded 5%. A statistical classification framework was built for diagnosing cytomegalovirus status from the catalog of TCR beta chain sequences. V and J gene assignment, in a later analysis, came from comparing TCR nucleotide sequences with IMGT/GENE-DB human TR gene sequences. Using the TCRdist pipeline, a later analysis assigned CDR3 sequences along with most-parsimonious VDJ recombination scenarios. In a later analysis, every TCR beta chain was defined by the combination of its CDR3 amino acid sequence and its V-gene family, and reads without a unique V-gene family were dropped. In a later analysis, around 600 highly shared, low-generation-probability nucleotide sequences were removed to address suspected cross-contamination and a sequencing artifact. For each public chain, a later analysis derived a clonal expansion index from normalized ranks of inferred template counts within each repertoire. In a later analysis, generation probabilities were computed with a VDJ recombination model fitted to out-of-frame rearrangements, and the resulting probabilities were checked against IGoR. Hypergeometric tests were used in a later analysis to score TCR-TCR, TCR-HLA and TCR-CMV co-occurrence, with a repertoire-size bias correction applied to the TCR pairs. To estimate false discovery rates, a later analysis permuted the HLA or CMV assignments 20 times. In a later analysis, co-occurring TCRs were grouped with DBSCAN, and TCRdist sequence similarity was added when clustering was performed within HLA-allele-positive subsets. Repertoires with fewer than 30,000 or more than 120,000 public chains, plus five repertoires with anomalous nucleotide sharing, were excluded from co-occurrence clustering. Sourced from immuneACCESS, this table was stored by TCRdb with only in-frame sequences that have V and J called. A share of the clones is absent; for the studies checked, an unresolved V gene accounts for under half, and the remainder has no known explanation. The V and J calls and the clone size are those of that table, but D and trimming were determined from the DNA. For this sample the table gives 100,000 to 150,000 clones, of which 60% to 80% were detected only once. The ten largest account for over 2.5% of the sample.

Sequencing was carried out using PBMCs. The V gene is TRBV7-2 and the J gene is TRBJ1-1; the D gene assignment is ambiguous. This sequence was found in a woman in her fifties or sixties in good health and CMV-seronegative. The nucleotide sequence is TGTGCCAGCATCCTATCTAGGAGCGTTGACACTGAAGCTTTCTTT. Translation gives CASILSRSVDTEAFF.